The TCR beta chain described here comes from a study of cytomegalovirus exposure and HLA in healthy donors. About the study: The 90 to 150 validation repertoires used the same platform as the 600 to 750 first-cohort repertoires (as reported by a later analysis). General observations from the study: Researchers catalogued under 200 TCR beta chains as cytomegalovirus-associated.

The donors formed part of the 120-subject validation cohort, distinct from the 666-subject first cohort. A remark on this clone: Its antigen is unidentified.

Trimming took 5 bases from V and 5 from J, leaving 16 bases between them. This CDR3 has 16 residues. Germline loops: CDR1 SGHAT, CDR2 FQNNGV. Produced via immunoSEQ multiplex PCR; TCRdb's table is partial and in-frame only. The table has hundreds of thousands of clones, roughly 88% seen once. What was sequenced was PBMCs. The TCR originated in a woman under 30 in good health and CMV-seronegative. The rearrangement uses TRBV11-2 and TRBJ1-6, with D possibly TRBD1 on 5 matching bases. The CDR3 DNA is TGTGCCAGCAGCCTAAGGTCGGGGGGGAATAATTCACCCCTCCACTTT. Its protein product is CASSLRSGGNNSPLHF.